The 8 T cell receptor beta chains below come from one sample, sequenced in a study of blood T cell repertoires in COVID-19. The repertoire was sequenced with immunoSEQ multiplex PCR; TCRdb's copy has only in-frame clones and lacks some. The sample consists of about 200,000 clones, more than 70% of them appearing once. Input material: peripheral blood. The receptor source for this set is a human donor in a cohort sampled during active COVID-19.

This chain connects TRBV4-2 to TRBJ1-5; maybe TRBD1 (6 bases). CDR1 LGHNA and CDR2 YNFKEQ come from the germline V gene. CDR3 length equals 15 residues. V shed 4 bases and J shed 5 bases, with 15 bases lying between them. The CDR3 loop reads CASSLAGTPDQPQHF. For the CDR3, the DNA is TGTGCCAGCAGCCTCGCTGGGACACCTGATCAGCCCCAGCATTTT.

The V call is TRBV28, the J call TRBJ2-7, with 8 bases identical to TRBD1. This CDR3 spans 16 amino acids. Germline CDR1 is MDHEN and CDR2 is SYDVKM. After removal of 6 bases from V and 1 base from J, the junction contained 11 bases not matched to a gene. CDR3 sequence (DNA): TGTGCCAGCAGCCTCCGACAGGGGAAAGGATCCTACGAGCAGTACTTC. Protein product: CASSLRQGKGSYEQYF.

J is TRBJ1-2 and V is TRBV9; D gene ambiguous. Per the germline V gene, CDR1 is SGDLS and CDR2 is YYNGEE. The CDR3 runs 13 residues. V was trimmed by 4 bases and J by 6 bases, leaving 13 bases between them. The CDR3 sequence is CASSFPGEDGYTF. CDR3 nucleotide sequence: TGTGCCAGCAGCTTCCCCGGGGAGGATGGCTACACCTTC.

V usage is TRBV6-5 and J usage is TRBJ1-2; TRBD1 might be the D (5 bases). The CDR3 runs 15 residues. V was shortened by 0 bases and J by 7 bases, with 15 bases between the two germline ends. Per germline, CDR1 MNHEY and CDR2 SVGAGI. This chain's CDR3 is CASSYSSGNFGGYTF. The CDR3 DNA is TGTGCCAGCAGTTACTCGTCAGGGAATTTCGGTGGCTACACCTTC.

The gene calls are TRBV19 and TRBJ1-5, with TRBD1 matching over 8 bases. CDR1 and CDR2 from the germline V gene are LNHDA and SQIVND (reference sequence). The CDR3 contains 15 residues. The J segment lost 7 bases and the V segment lost 10 bases, leaving 15 bases of the junction unmatched. CDR3 in DNA: TGTGCCACCCAAAAAGAAGGACAGGGACAACAGCCCCAGCATTTT. Translated: CATQKEGQGQQPQHF.

The chain carries TRBV5-5 and TRBJ2-1; 7 nucleotides line up with TRBD2. This CDR3 comprises 16 residues. The germline V gene has CDR1 SGHKS and CDR2 YYEKEE (reference sequence). Trimming cost V 3 bases and J 2 bases; bases outside gene matches: 8. The CDR3 coding sequence is TGTGCCAGCAGCTCTATTCGGGGGGATGCCTACAATGAGCAGTTCTTC. The encoded protein is CASSSIRGDAYNEQFF.

V gene TRBV28 combines with J gene TRBJ1-1; D not resolved. The germline CDR1 and CDR2 sequences are MDHEN and SYDVKM. With 5 bases removed from V and 6 bases from J, the gap between germline ends came to 7 bases. The CDR3 consists of 11 residues. The CDR3 loop reads CASSPRSEAFF. CDR3 nucleotide sequence: TGTGCCAGCAGTCCCCGGTCTGAAGCTTTCTTT.

The rearrangement links TRBV30 to TRBJ1-2; TRBD1 matches at 8 bases. Germline V gene data show CDR1 as GTSNPN and CDR2 as SVGIG (reference sequence). CDR3 size: 14 residues. Losses at the gene ends were 4 bases for V and 2 bases for J; bases not matched to a gene: 6. The CDR3 protein is CAWIIDRGNYGYTF. The CDR3 coding sequence is TGTGCCTGGATCATTGACAGGGGAAACTATGGCTACACCTTC.